Listed here are 27 T cell receptor beta chains from one sample, sequenced in a study of blood T cell repertoires in COVID-19. Profiling relied on immunoSEQ multiplex PCR, and the TCRdb table lists in-frame clones only, not all of them. This table has roughly 250,000 clones, approximately 79% appearing once. The material sequenced was peripheral blood. Receptors originate from a woman aged 80 or older with active or convalescent COVID-19.

This clone has a handful of counts. V usage is TRBV19 and J usage is TRBJ2-7; D might be TRBD1 (6 bases). CDR3 length: 15 residues. The V gene lost 5 bases and the J gene lost 4 bases, with 18 bases spanning the gap. Germline lookup yields CDR1 LNHDA and CDR2 SQIVND (reference sequence). The CDR3, as DNA: TGTGCCAGTAGTCCCCGGACAGAGACCCCTTACGAGCAGTACTTC. Translation gives CASSPRTETPYEQYF.

This chain joins TRBV9 and TRBJ1-2; 8 bases map to TRBD1. The CDR3 is 15 residues long. Germline V gives CDR1 SGDLS, CDR2 YYNGEE. The V and J ends lost 3 bases and 5 bases, in that order; junction bases with no gene match: 9. The CDR3 loop is CASSGVDGQGYGYTF. The CDR3 region has the DNA TGTGCCAGCAGCGGAGTAGATGGACAGGGATATGGCTACACCTTC. The full variable domain, with the rest looked up from reference TRBV9 and TRBJ1-2, is DSGVTQTPKHLITATGQRVTLRCSPRSGDLSVYWYQQSLDQGLQFLIQYYNGEERAKGNILERFSAQQFPDLHSELNLSSLELGDSALYFCASSGVDGQGYGYTFGSGTRLTVV.

The chain is built from TRBV11-3 and TRBJ2-7; tentatively, D is TRBD1 (5 bases). CDR1 SGHNT and CDR2 YENEEA come from the germline V gene. Trimming removed 5 bases from V and 5 bases from J, with 16 bases in between. This CDR3 region has 14 residues. CDR3 DNA: TGTGCCAGCAGCGTATCCAGGGCGTCGGACGAGCAGTACTTC. It translates to CASSVSRASDEQYF.

This clone was observed a few times. This chain links TRBV11-2 with TRBJ2-7; TRBD1 matches 10 bases. The CDR3 covers 14 residues. Unmatched junction bases numbered 9, after V lost 9 bases and J lost 4 bases. Germline assignment: CDR1 SGHAT and CDR2 FQNNGV. The CDR3 region has the DNA TGTGCCAGTGGACCGGGACAGGGGAGATACGAGCAGTACTTC. Residues: CASGPGQGRYEQYF.

This chain joins TRBV11-2 and TRBJ2-1; D not resolved. This CDR3 comprises 14 residues. Germline-derived CDR1 and CDR2 are SGHAT and FQNNGV. The germline V and J ends were trimmed by 0 bases and 2 bases, with 5 bases remaining between them. This CDR3 reads CASSLDSAYNEQFF. The DNA for the CDR3 is TGTGCCAGCAGCTTAGATTCGGCCTACAATGAGCAGTTCTTC.

The chain couples TRBV6-6 to TRBJ1-3, with no clear D. The germline CDR1 and CDR2 sequences are MNHNY and SVGAGI (reference sequence). The CDR3 loop spans 14 amino acids. V was clipped by 4 bases and J by 4 bases, with 11 bases between them. CDR3 residues: CASSSSGRGNTIYF. The CDR3 region has the DNA TGTGCCAGCAGTTCGTCGGGGAGAGGAAACACCATATATTTT.

The rearrangement joins TRBV7-9 to TRBJ1-4; 7 bases line up with TRBD1. This CDR3 is 15 amino acids long. Germline loops: CDR1 SEHNR, CDR2 FQNEAQ (reference sequence). After removal of 7 bases from V and 5 bases from J, the junction contained 10 bases not matched to a gene. CDR3 residues: CASTAEGTVNEKLFF. The CDR3 DNA reads TGTGCCAGCACCGCTGAGGGGACAGTAAATGAAAAACTGTTTTTT.

V gene TRBV3-1 (or the pseudogene TRBV3-2) combines with J gene TRBJ2-3; TRBD2 might be the D (6 bases). The ends were cut back, 1 base at V and 4 bases at J, with 15 bases in the middle. The germline V gene encodes CDR1 LGHDT and CDR2 YNNKEL (reference sequence). The CDR3 runs to 16 residues. CDR3 sequence (DNA): TGTGCCAGCAGCCAAGGTTCTGCGGGGCCCGCAGATACGCAGTATTTT. Residues: CASSQGSAGPADTQYF.

The chain is built from TRBV5-1 and TRBJ1-2, with TRBD1 identical over 8 bases. Germline CDR1 and CDR2: SGHRS and YFSETQ. V was pared by 4 bases and J by 6 bases, with 14 bases of the junction left unmatched. CDR3 length: 16 residues. The CDR3 region has the DNA TGCGCCAGCAGCATTACCGGGACAGGATCCCGTAATGGCTACACCTTC. The encoded protein is CASSITGTGSRNGYTF.

This rearrangement joins TRBV18 to TRBJ1-4, with a tentative D call TRBD1 (5 bases). The germline gives CDR1 KGHSH, CDR2 LQKENI. Between the trimmed V and J ends, which lost 6 bases and 3 bases, there was a span of 14 bases. The CDR3 totals 15 residues. The CDR3 sequence is CASSSKQGPNEKLFF. Here the CDR3 DNA reads TGTGCCAGCTCGTCGAAGCAGGGCCCTAATGAAAAACTGTTTTTT.

The chain recombines TRBV2 with TRBJ2-5; 10 nucleotides line up with TRBD2. With V trimmed by 5 bases and J by 1 base, 1 base remained unmatched. Per germline, CDR1 SNHLY and CDR2 FYNNEI. The CDR3 runs to 14 residues. CDR3 protein: CASSRLAGQETQYF. The DNA for the CDR3 is TGTGCCAGCAGTCGACTAGCGGGCCAAGAGACCCAGTACTTC.

The rearrangement links TRBV2 to TRBJ2-3; D gene unclear. Trimming left V 7 bases short and J 4 bases short, with 9 bases between. The CDR3 is 12 amino acids. Germline lookup yields CDR1 SNHLY and CDR2 FYNNEI. CDR3 nucleotides: TGTGCCAGCACCACGGTCGCAGATACGCAGTATTTT. Translated, it gives CASTTVADTQYF.

In regard to this clone: The identical CDR3 is also encoded by other nucleotide sequences in the sample. The chain carries TRBV5-1 and TRBJ1-3, with D perhaps TRBD1 (6 bases). From germline, CDR1 is SGHRS and CDR2 YFSETQ. The V and J ends lost 4 bases and 4 bases respectively, with 12 bases between them. The CDR3 length is 14 residues. CDR3 nucleotides: TGCGCCAGCAGCCAGGGGACGGGAGGAAACACCATATATTTT. Protein: CASSQGTGGNTIYF.

V and J are TRBV5-6 and TRBJ2-1, with a tentative D call TRBD2 (6 bases). CDR3 length: 15 residues. The V gene's germline CDR1 is SGHDT and CDR2 YYEEEE. The V end lost 0 bases, the J end lost 7 bases, and 14 bases lay between the germline ends. The CDR3 nucleotides are TGTGCCAGCAGCTTGGTGTCGGGAGCAGGAAATGAGCAGTTCTTC. Amino acid sequence: CASSLVSGAGNEQFF. The variable domain in full, completed from reference TRBV5-6 and TRBJ2-1, reads DAGVTQSPTHLIKTRGQQVTLRCSPKSGHDTVSWYQQALGQGPQFIFQYYEEEERQRGNFPDRFSGHQFPNYSSELNVNALLLGDSALYLCASSLVSGAGNEQFFGPGTRLTVL.

The rearrangement joins TRBV5-1 to TRBJ1-1; D uncertain. The length of the CDR3 is 14 residues. Germline V lookup: CDR1 SGHRS, CDR2 YFSETQ. Trimming removed 0 bases at V and 3 bases at J, with 9 bases between. The CDR3 reads CASSLAGAHTEAFF. DNA of the CDR3: TGCGCCAGCAGCTTGGCAGGTGCGCACACTGAAGCTTTCTTT. The full variable domain, its missing parts supplied by reference TRBV5-1 and TRBJ1-1, is KAGVTQTPRYLIKTRGQQVTLSCSPISGHRSVSWYQQTPGQGLQFLFEYFSETQRNKGNFPGRFSGRQFSNSRSEMNVSTLELGDSALYLCASSLAGAHTEAFFGQGTRLTVV.

J is TRBJ1-4 and V is TRBV19; D is uncertain. The CDR3 sequence is 17 residues long. The germline V gene encodes CDR1 LNHDA and CDR2 SQIVND (reference sequence). Trimming shortened V by 0 bases and J by 8 bases, and 19 bases separated the two germline ends. CDR3 sequence (DNA): TGTGCCAGTAGTATAGAATCGGCGGGGTTCAAGGTCGAAAAACTGTTTTTT. Translated: CASSIESAGFKVEKLFF.

This chain uses TRBV3-1 (or the pseudogene TRBV3-2) with TRBJ1-5; D might be TRBD1 (6 bases). The CDR3 is 13 amino acids. V was trimmed by 5 bases and J by 10 bases, leaving 15 bases between them. Per germline, CDR1 LGHDT and CDR2 YNNKEL (reference sequence). CDR3 region: CASSTTQGGPQHF. The CDR3 DNA reads as TGTGCCAGCAGCACGACACAGGGTGGCCCCCAGCATTTT.

V usage is TRBV5-6 and J usage is TRBJ2-5; D perhaps matches TRBD2 (7 bases). The CDR3 spans 17 residues. Germline V lookup: CDR1 SGHDT, CDR2 YYEEEE. Trimming took off 3 bases at V and 4 bases at J, with 22 bases between the two ends. The CDR3 sequence is CASSWKTTGGFRETQYF. CDR3 sequence (DNA): TGTGCCAGCAGCTGGAAAACAACGGGGGGCTTTAGAGAGACCCAGTACTTC.

This sequence joins TRBV4-2 and TRBJ1-3; D perhaps matches TRBD1 (6 bases). Germline V lookup: CDR1 LGHNA, CDR2 YNFKEQ. Deletions cut 0 bases from V and 4 bases from J, with 10 bases between. The CDR3 consists of 15 residues. CDR3 loop: CASSQEPGVGNTIYF. The CDR3, as DNA: TGTGCCAGCAGCCAAGAACCAGGGGTCGGAAACACCATATATTTT.

The rearrangement links TRBV6-5 to TRBJ2-2; 7 nucleotides agree with TRBD2. The CDR3 loop spans 14 amino acids. Germline V gene sequence: CDR1 MNHEY, CDR2 SVGAGI. Germline trimming cut 6 bases from V and 4 bases from J; bases unmatched to any gene: 5. The DNA of the CDR3 is TGTGCCAGCAGCGCTAGCGGAAGCACCGGGGAGCTGTTTTTT. It codes for CASSASGSTGELFF.

V is TRBV5-6 and J is TRBJ1-2; 7 nucleotides match TRBD1. This CDR3 is 14 amino acids long. Germline CDR1 is SGHDT and CDR2 is YYEEEE. With V trimmed by 4 bases and J by 3 bases, 6 bases remained unmatched. The DNA of the CDR3 is TGTGCCAGCAGCGTGGACAGGTGGGACTATGGCTACACCTTC. Translated, it gives CASSVDRWDYGYTF.

The rearrangement uses TRBV21-1 and TRBJ2-5; the table assigns TRBD2, which was not confirmed against the DNA. TRBV21-1 represents a pseudogene. There are 17 residues in the CDR3. The CDR3 DNA is TGTGCCAGCAGCAAAGTTCGAGGAGATGGGTGGGAGGAGACCCAGTACTTC. This codes for CASSKVRGDGWEETQYF.

This sequence joins TRBV11-3 and TRBJ2-3, with a weak D call TRBD1 (5 bases). Per germline, CDR1 SGHNT and CDR2 YENEEA. With 4 bases removed from V and 4 bases from J, the gap between germline ends came to 12 bases. This CDR3 has 14 amino acids. The CDR3 DNA reads TGTGCCAGCAGCTCATACCAAGGGGCAGATACGCAGTATTTT. Translation: CASSSYQGADTQYF.

The gene calls are TRBV3-1 (or the pseudogene TRBV3-2) and TRBJ1-2, with D maybe TRBD1 (5 bases). This CDR3 has 17 amino acids. CDR1 and CDR2 (germline): LGHDT, YNNKEL (reference sequence). V lost 4 bases, J lost 0 bases, and 18 bases lay in between. CDR3 loop: CASSRGDSALTNYGYTF. CDR3 in DNA: TGTGCCAGCAGCCGGGGGGACTCGGCACTGACTAACTATGGCTACACCTTC.

This chain uses TRBV30 with TRBJ1-3; 12 bases are shared with TRBD1. V trimming: 4 bases; J trimming: 4 bases; junction bases outside the gene matches: 5. This CDR3 has 15 residues. Per the germline V gene, CDR1 is GTSNPN and CDR2 is SVGIG (reference sequence). The CDR3 spells CAWIWGQGAGNTIYF. The CDR3 DNA reads as TGTGCCTGGATATGGGGACAGGGGGCCGGAAACACCATATATTTT.

The chain has TRBV10-2 and TRBJ2-7, with D possibly TRBD1 on 6 matching bases. The V and J ends lost 7 bases and 0 bases respectively, with 10 bases between them. The CDR3 has 13 amino acids. Germline CDR1 WSHSY, CDR2 SAAADI. The CDR3 is CASKLGGSYEQYF. In DNA form, the CDR3 reads TGCGCCAGCAAGTTAGGGGGCTCCTACGAGCAGTACTTC.

The chain carries TRBV7-9 and TRBJ1-1; D is undetermined. The CDR3 has 14 amino acids. Trimming took 1 base from V and 0 from J, leaving 6 bases between them. Germline CDR1 reads SEHNR; CDR2 reads FQNEAQ (reference sequence). CDR3 loop: CASSLGALNTEAFF. In DNA, the CDR3 is TGTGCCAGCAGCTTAGGGGCGTTGAACACTGAAGCTTTCTTT.